This T cell receptor beta chain is from a study of T cell changes during pregnancy in multiple sclerosis. The CDR3 sequence is 12 residues long. Trimming cost V 5 bases and J 4 bases, with 10 bases left between them. The germline V gene encodes CDR1 SQVTM and CDR2 ANQGSEA. Profiled with immunoSEQ multiplex PCR; TCRdb holds only in-frame clones, not every one. The sample yields roughly 58,000 clones, 90% seen once. This clone was observed once. Sequenced here: CD8+ T cells from peripheral blood mononuclear cells, sampled before pregnancy. The chain employs TRBV29-1 and TRBJ2-3; tentatively, D is TRBD2 (6 bases). This TCR was sampled from a female donor with multiple sclerosis, enrolled in a pregnancy study. Here the CDR3 reads CSVSRESDTQYF. As DNA, the CDR3 is TGCAGCGTTTCCCGGGAGTCAGATACGCAGTATTTT.